Each of the 25 T cell receptor beta chains below was sequenced from the same sample in a study of shared clonotypes between healthy human individuals. Method: immunoSEQ multiplex PCR; TCRdb's copy keeps in-frame clones and lacks some. The sample records about 580,000 clones, 98% being singletons. Selected positively for CCR7 and CD45RO-negative, naive CD8 cells excluded terminally differentiated effector memory CD45RA+ cells. Sequencing was done on a sample of naive CD8+ T cells sorted from blood. The receptors shown here come from a man between 25 and 39 years old in good health.

On this clone itself: Other DNA sequences in this sample translate to the same CDR3. The rearrangement uses TRBV9 and TRBJ2-7; 7 positions agree with TRBD2. Germline lookup yields CDR1 SGDLS and CDR2 YYNGEE. V trimming: 0 bases; J trimming: 0 bases; junction bases outside the gene matches: 3. There are 15 residues in the CDR3. The CDR3 protein is CASSVGRGSSYEQYF. DNA of the CDR3: TGTGCCAGCAGCGTAGGGCGGGGGAGCTCCTACGAGCAGTACTTC.

The chain recombines TRBV9 with TRBJ2-1, with a weak D call TRBD1 (5 bases). CDR3 length: 16 amino acids. V lost 3 bases and J 0 bases, leaving 13 bases between the germline ends. Germline assignment: CDR1 SGDLS and CDR2 YYNGEE. The CDR3 coding sequence is TGTGCCAGCAGCGGGGGCGATAAAGGCTCCTACAATGAGCAGTTCTTC. It translates to CASSGGDKGSYNEQFF.

The chain has TRBV28 and TRBJ2-7; no clear D. The germline V and J ends were trimmed by 6 bases and 2 bases, with 14 bases remaining between them. This CDR3 spans 14 amino acids. Germline CDR1 and CDR2: MDHEN and SYDVKM. The CDR3 sequence is CASSLLLETYEQYF. In DNA form, the CDR3 reads TGTGCCAGCAGCTTACTCCTAGAAACCTACGAGCAGTACTTC.

This clone was recorded once. V usage is TRBV7-9 and J usage is TRBJ2-1; D is possibly TRBD2 (6 bases). This CDR3 contains 12 residues. CDR1 is SEHNR, CDR2 FQNEAQ, per germline (reference sequence). The V and J ends lost 5 bases and 8 bases respectively, with 10 bases between them. CDR3 in amino acids: CASSRGGYEQFF. The CDR3 region has the DNA TGTGCCAGCAGCCGTGGGGGGTATGAGCAGTTCTTC.

The rearrangement links TRBV29-1 to TRBJ2-1; TRBD2 might be the D (5 bases). The germline gives CDR1 SQVTM, CDR2 ANQGSEA. The CDR3 extends over 16 amino acids. The V end lost 1 base, the J end lost 3 bases, and 16 bases lay between the germline ends. Written as DNA, the CDR3 is TGCAGCGTTGAAGGTAGCGCGTCCTGGAGCTACAATGAGCAGTTCTTC. This codes for CSVEGSASWSYNEQFF.

In DNA, the CDR3 is TGCGCCAGCAGCCAAGATCTGGCAGCGTACAATGAGCAGTTCTTC. Encoded protein: CASSQDLAAYNEQFF. The J gene is TRBJ2-1, the V gene TRBV4-3; D unclear. Germline V gene lookup returns CDR1 LGHNA and CDR2 YSLEER. Trimming took off 0 bases at V and 4 bases at J, with 10 bases between the two ends. The CDR3 has 15 residues.

The rearrangement uses TRBV5-1 and TRBJ2-5, with 14 bases aligning to TRBD2. Germline trimming cut 4 bases from V and 5 bases from J; bases unmatched to any gene: 13. The CDR3 spans 18 residues. The germline V gene encodes CDR1 SGHRS and CDR2 YFSETQ. The CDR3 DNA reads TGCGCCAGCAGCAGTTGGGTGACTAGCGGGAGGGCCTATGAGACCCAGTACTTC. It yields the protein CASSSWVTSGRAYETQYF.

The table lists this clone with a count of one. The chain has TRBV14 and TRBJ2-2; TRBD2 agrees at 13 bases. The CDR3 is 17 amino acids. CDR1 SGHDN and CDR2 FVKESK come from the germline V gene. V shed 6 bases, J shed 5 bases, and the junction held 9 bases outside the gene matches. The chain's CDR3 is CASSPPGLAGVTGELFF. CDR3 in DNA: TGTGCCAGCAGTCCTCCCGGACTAGCGGGAGTGACCGGGGAGCTGTTTTTT. The entire variable domain, with the rest obtained from reference TRBV14 and TRBJ2-2, is as follows: EAGVTQFPSHSVIEKGQTVTLRCDPISGHDNLYWYRRVMGKEIKFLLHFVKESKQDESGMPNNRFLAERTGGTYSTLKVQPAELEDSGVYFCASSPPGLAGVTGELFFGEGSRLTVL.

The chain combines TRBV5-5 with TRBJ2-1, with 8 bases lining up with TRBD1. Germline CDR1 and CDR2: SGHKS and YYEKEE (reference sequence). V trimming: 4 bases; J trimming: 7 bases; junction bases outside the gene matches: 10. The CDR3 covers 15 residues. The DNA of the CDR3 is TGTGCCAGCAGCCACGGACAGGGAGGTATAAATGAGCAGTTCTTC. Translating gives CASSHGQGGINEQFF.

This chain uses TRBV27 with TRBJ2-7; either TRBD1 or TRBD2 may supply D (5 bases each). CDR1 is MNHEY and CDR2 is SMNVEV in the germline V gene (reference sequence). The CDR3 sequence is 15 residues long. V was shortened by 6 bases and J by 4 bases, with 19 bases between the two germline ends. For the CDR3, the DNA is TGTGCCAGCAGCCCTCTCGGGACCCCAAAATACGAGCAGTACTTC. This sequence encodes CASSPLGTPKYEQYF.

The chain combines TRBV27 with TRBJ1-1, with a possible D match to TRBD1 (6 bases). From germline, CDR1 is MNHEY and CDR2 SMNVEV (reference sequence). The CDR3 covers 14 residues. V was trimmed by 6 bases and J by 8 bases, leaving 19 bases between them. The DNA of the CDR3 is TGTGCCAGCAGCCGCCGGGGCAGGGGTCAGGAAGCTTTCTTT. This sequence encodes CASSRRGRGQEAFF.

DNA for the CDR3: TGCAGCGCGACAGGCTTACGAGCTGAAGCTTTCTTT. This sequence encodes CSATGLRAEAFF. V gene TRBV29-1 combines with J gene TRBJ1-1; weak D call: TRBD1 (6 bases). Per germline, CDR1 SQVTM and CDR2 ANQGSEA. This CDR3 is 12 amino acids long. V was clipped by 7 bases and J by 6 bases, with 15 bases between them.

The chain couples TRBV11-2 to TRBJ2-3; the D is unclear. The CDR3 is 14 residues long. CDR1 SGHAT and CDR2 FQNNGV come from the germline V gene. Trimming shortened V by 5 bases and J by 4 bases, and 13 bases separated the two germline ends. CDR3 region: CASSLTPSADTQYF. As DNA, the CDR3 is TGTGCCAGCAGCCTCACCCCCTCGGCAGATACGCAGTATTTT.

This chain links TRBV27 with TRBJ1-2, with TRBD1 identical over 8 bases. Germline-derived CDR1 and CDR2 are MNHEY and SMNVEV (reference sequence). The CDR3 has 13 residues. V lost 6 bases, J lost 7 bases, and 7 bases stayed unmatched. CDR3 protein: CASSSRGRLGYTF. The CDR3 nucleotides are TGTGCCAGCAGCTCCAGGGGGCGCCTTGGCTACACCTTC.

The chain employs TRBV9 and TRBJ2-3; the D is unclear. The germline V gene encodes CDR1 SGDLS and CDR2 YYNGEE. The CDR3 runs to 15 residues. V lost 0 bases, J lost 0 bases, and 8 bases lay in between. Here the CDR3 reads CASSVDGGSTDTQYF. The CDR3 coding sequence is TGTGCCAGCAGCGTAGATGGTGGGAGCACAGATACGCAGTATTTT.

This rearrangement joins TRBV6-1 to TRBJ2-2; 7 positions agree with TRBD2. V was pared by 7 bases and J by 0 bases, with 5 bases of the junction left unmatched. The CDR3 runs 15 residues. Germline V lookup: CDR1 MNHNS, CDR2 SASEGT. The CDR3 is CASTLAGSNTGELFF. Here the CDR3 DNA reads TGTGCCAGCACCTTAGCGGGCTCGAACACCGGGGAGCTGTTTTTT.

The chain employs TRBV28 and TRBJ2-7, with D tentatively TRBD1 (5 bases). The germline gives CDR1 MDHEN, CDR2 SYDVKM. The CDR3 is made up of 14 amino acids. Trimming took off 3 bases at V and 4 bases at J, with 13 bases between the two ends. CDR3 loop: CASSLWRREYEQYF. The CDR3 DNA follows: TGTGCCAGCAGTTTGTGGCGCAGGGAATACGAGCAGTACTTC.

A remark on this clone: The same CDR3 is also encoded by other DNA sequences in this sample. This chain links TRBV25-1 with TRBJ2-1; D unresolved. The CDR3 sequence is 12 residues long. The V end was cut by 2 bases, the J end by 4 bases, with 3 bases between. Germline V gives CDR1 MGHDK, CDR2 SYGVNS. CDR3 region: CASSERYNEQFF. As DNA, the CDR3 is TGTGCCAGCAGTGAACGGTACAATGAGCAGTTCTTC.

The chain is built from TRBV29-1 and TRBJ2-1, with 11 bases that match TRBD1. The length of the CDR3 is 16 residues. CDR1 SQVTM and CDR2 ANQGSEA come from the germline V gene. After removal of 1 base from V and 6 bases from J, the junction contained 8 bases not matched to a gene. In DNA, the CDR3 is TGCAGCGTTGAAGCAGGGGGGACAGGGGGTTTCAATGAGCAGTTCTTC. Translated, it gives CSVEAGGTGGFNEQFF.

The chain links TRBV5-6 to TRBJ2-1, with 10 nucleotides matching TRBD1. CDR1 SGHDT and CDR2 YYEEEE come from the germline V gene. Trimming cost V 2 bases and J 8 bases; bases outside gene matches: 10. The CDR3 is made up of 16 amino acids. CDR3 loop: CASSFSTGGAYYEQFF. The CDR3 nucleotides are TGTGCCAGCAGCTTTTCGACAGGGGGCGCTTACTATGAGCAGTTCTTC.

As regards this clone: Different DNA sequences within this sample yield the same CDR3. The chain carries TRBV29-1 and TRBJ2-7; 9 bases are a match to TRBD1. The CDR3 loop spans 12 amino acids. Germline values: CDR1 SQVTM, CDR2 ANQGSEA. J gave up 3 bases and V 3 bases, and 0 bases lay outside the gene matches. CDR3 bases: TGCAGCGTTGAGGACAGGGGCTACGAGCAGTACTTC. It is translated as CSVEDRGYEQYF.

The CDR3 loop reads CASSQEGGGPYGYTF. As DNA, the CDR3 is TGTGCCAGCAGCCAAGAAGGGGGCGGACCCTATGGCTACACCTTC. This chain uses TRBV4-2 with TRBJ1-2; 7 bases align to TRBD1. The ends lost 0 bases at V and 4 bases at J; junction bases unmatched: 5. Looked up from germline, CDR1 is LGHNA and CDR2 is YNFKEQ. The CDR3 is made up of 15 amino acids.

This sequence joins TRBV9 and TRBJ2-5; D may match TRBD1 or TRBD2 (5 bases each). Trimming stripped 0 bases from V and 0 bases from J, with 15 bases between. CDR3 size: 17 residues. The germline V gene encodes CDR1 SGDLS and CDR2 YYNGEE. CDR3 sequence: CASSVATGRRYQETQYF. CDR3 nucleotide sequence: TGTGCCAGCAGCGTAGCAACGGGGCGGAGGTACCAAGAGACCCAGTACTTC. Variable domain in full (rest from reference TRBV9 and TRBJ2-5): DSGVTQTPKHLITATGQRVTLRCSPRSGDLSVYWYQQSLDQGLQFLIQYYNGEERAKGNILERFSAQQFPDLHSELNLSSLELGDSALYFCASSVATGRRYQETQYFGPGTRLLVL.

The chain links TRBV5-1 to TRBJ2-3; 12 positions match TRBD2. This CDR3 comprises 17 residues. Trimming removed 4 bases from V and 1 base from J; junction bases left unmatched: 7. The V gene's germline CDR1 is SGHRS and CDR2 YFSETQ. The CDR3 sequence is CASSRRLAGVRTDTQYF. Here the CDR3 DNA reads TGCGCCAGCAGCAGAAGACTAGCGGGAGTCCGCACAGATACGCAGTATTTT.

The chain combines TRBV6-5 with TRBJ1-1; D remains unclear. V was shortened by 3 bases and J by 2 bases, with 10 bases between the two germline ends. From germline, CDR1 is MNHEY and CDR2 SVGAGI. This CDR3 is built from 14 residues. CDR3 bases: TGTGCCAGCAGTTATGTCAGCTCTAACACTGAAGCTTTCTTT. It is translated as CASSYVSSNTEAFF.